This entry lists 20 T cell receptor beta chains sequenced from one sample in a study of neoadjuvant anti-PD-1 for oral cavity cancer (TCRdb year 2021). The library relied on the immunoSEQ multiplex PCR assay. This immuneACCESS table, as held by TCRdb, lists in-frame sequences with V and J called but not all clones. Of the missing ones, under half trace to an unresolved V gene in checked studies; the others have no known cause. This sample has some 15,000 clones in its table, and over 55% of those were observed once. 2.5% to 3% of the sample is held by the ten biggest clonotypes. Per the publication, the time point label means: before neoadjuvant nivolumab. The material sequenced was PBMCs, taken before nivolumab (anti-PD-1) treatment. These receptors all come from a person between 40 and 80 years old with oral cavity squamous cell carcinoma.

This sequence joins TRBV6-4 and TRBJ2-7; 7 positions agree with TRBD2. Trimming cost V 3 bases and J 3 bases; bases outside gene matches: 8. From germline, CDR1 is MRHNA and CDR2 SNTAGT. The length of the CDR3 is 15 residues. The CDR3 spells CASSEEAGTIYEQYF. CDR3 nucleotides: TGTGCCAGCAGTGAAGAGGCGGGGACTATCTACGAGCAGTACTTC.

The chain links TRBV9 to TRBJ2-2; tentatively, D is TRBD1 (6 bases). The CDR3 spans 16 residues. The germline CDR1 and CDR2 sequences are SGDLS and YYNGEE. V was cut by 0 bases and J by 1 base, with 10 bases left in between. DNA of the CDR3: TGTGCCAGCAGCGTAGGCCCCAGGGGGAACACCGGGGAGCTGTTTTTT. This encodes CASSVGPRGNTGELFF.

The chain joins TRBV7-9 to TRBJ1-3; TRBD1 agrees at 7 bases. The V and J ends lost 3 bases and 3 bases, in that order; junction bases with no gene match: 17. Germline V lookup: CDR1 SEHNR, CDR2 FQNEAQ (reference sequence). The CDR3 runs 19 residues. Written as DNA, the CDR3 is TGTGCCAGCAGCTTGGGGTATCCGGAAGGGGGCTATGTTGGAAACACCATATATTTT. This gives the protein CASSLGYPEGGYVGNTIYF.

The rearrangement uses TRBV7-2 and TRBJ2-7; TRBD1 might be the D (7 bases). CDR1 is SGHTA, CDR2 FQGNSA, per germline. The CDR3 is 13 residues long. With 2 bases removed from V and 7 bases from J, the gap between germline ends came to 12 bases. CDR3 amino acids: CASSLRRGLEQYF. CDR3 in DNA: TGTGCCAGCAGCTTACGGAGGGGGCTTGAGCAGTACTTC.

V is TRBV5-1 and J is TRBJ2-7; 8 positions match TRBD2. The CDR3 spans 14 residues. CDR1 SGHRS and CDR2 YFSETQ come from the germline V gene. The junction had 5 bases not matched to a gene; V was cut back by 4 bases and J by 2 bases. CDR3 in DNA: TGCGCCAGCAGCGCCAGCGGGAGCACCTACGAGCAGTACTTC. It encodes CASSASGSTYEQYF.

The V call is TRBV29-1, the J call TRBJ1-4; possible D gene TRBD1, 6 bases. The length of the CDR3 is 14 residues. Germline V gives CDR1 SQVTM, CDR2 ANQGSEA. The V and J ends lost 6 bases and 2 bases respectively, with 13 bases between them. The CDR3 DNA reads TGCAGCGTCGGTCAGGGGTTCACTAATGAAAAACTGTTTTTT. It specifies CSVGQGFTNEKLFF.

The chain joins TRBV6-1 to TRBJ2-1, with 12 bases identical to TRBD2. The CDR3 runs 14 residues. CDR1 and CDR2 (germline): MNHNS, SASEGT. J gave up 6 bases and V 8 bases, and 5 bases lay outside the gene matches. The CDR3 sequence: CASRLAGVLNEQFF. The CDR3 DNA reads as TGTGCCAGCCGACTAGCGGGGGTCCTCAATGAGCAGTTCTTC.

This chain uses TRBV4-1 with TRBJ2-7, with 7 bases that match TRBD1. Germline V gene sequence: CDR1 MGHRA, CDR2 YSYEKL. V lost 4 bases to trimming and J lost 1 base; unmatched junction nucleotides: 10. The CDR3 totals 16 residues. This CDR3 is CASSPGLDRVSYEQYF. CDR3 bases: TGCGCCAGCAGCCCAGGGCTAGACAGGGTATCCTACGAGCAGTACTTC.

This clone was seen a handful of times. Other nucleotide sequences in the sample specify the same CDR3. The genes are TRBV5-1 and TRBJ1-2; a possible D gene is TRBD1 (5 bases). With 4 bases removed from V and 4 bases from J, the gap between germline ends came to 14 bases. This CDR3 contains 14 residues. In germline, CDR1 is SGHRS, CDR2 YFSETQ. The CDR3 sequence is CASSTGRVLYGYTF. As DNA, the CDR3 is TGCGCCAGCAGCACGGGACGGGTCCTCTATGGCTACACCTTC.

This chain uses TRBV7-6 with TRBJ1-1; 9 bases align to TRBD1. J lost 3 bases, V lost 5 bases, and 7 bases had no gene match. This CDR3 contains 15 residues. Germline V lookup: CDR1 SGHVS, CDR2 FNYEAQ. The CDR3 spells CASSAPRTGDTEAFF. The CDR3 region has the DNA TGTGCCAGCAGCGCCCCCCGGACAGGGGACACTGAAGCTTTCTTT.

The chain recombines TRBV2 with TRBJ1-5; a weak D match, TRBD1 (6 bases). V lost 6 bases and J lost 3, with 12 bases in between. The CDR3 totals 14 residues. Germline-derived CDR1 and CDR2 are SNHLY and FYNNEI. The CDR3 sequence is CASREDSINQPQHF. The CDR3 DNA is TGTGCCAGCAGGGAGGACAGTATCAATCAGCCCCAGCATTTT.

This rearrangement joins TRBV6-1 to TRBJ2-7; TRBD2 aligns across 7 bases. Germline V gene sequence: CDR1 MNHNS, CDR2 SASEGT. The CDR3 runs to 13 residues. With 8 bases clipped from V and 3 bases from J, the junction kept 7 bases outside the gene matches. As DNA, the CDR3 is TGTGCCAGCCACAAATGGGGGGGCTACGAGCAGTACTTC. Its protein product is CASHKWGGYEQYF.

This chain uses TRBV19 with TRBJ2-6; D uncertain. The CDR3 sequence is 15 residues long. V gave up 6 bases and J gave up 0 bases, with 9 bases separating them. Germline CDR1 reads LNHDA; CDR2 reads SQIVND (reference sequence). CDR3 residues: CASSFAGSGANVLTF. DNA for the CDR3: TGTGCCAGTAGCTTCGCAGGCTCTGGGGCCAACGTCCTGACTTTC.

This chain uses TRBV5-4 with TRBJ1-1; D call uncertain. The CDR3 has 13 amino acids. V lost 5 bases, J lost 1 base, and 9 bases lay in between. The germline CDR1 and CDR2 sequences are SGHNT and YYREEE (reference sequence). CDR3 region: CASRRRQNTEAFF. The CDR3 DNA reads TGTGCCAGCAGACGACGACAGAACACTGAAGCTTTCTTT.

This clone appeared a single time. This chain connects TRBV4-2 to TRBJ2-1; 9 nucleotides line up with TRBD2. Per the germline V gene, CDR1 is LGHNA and CDR2 is YNFKEQ. The CDR3 totals 17 residues. V lost 0 bases, J lost 7 bases, and 10 bases stayed unmatched. The CDR3 protein is CASSQDRATSGRNEQFF. In DNA form, the CDR3 reads TGTGCCAGCAGCCAAGATCGGGCGACTAGCGGTCGAAATGAGCAGTTCTTC.

This clone was observed a single time. This sequence joins TRBV2 and TRBJ2-5; D not resolved. Deletions cut 6 bases from V and 2 bases from J, with 4 bases between. The CDR3 length is 11 residues. Germline V gene lookup returns CDR1 SNHLY and CDR2 FYNNEI. CDR3 protein: CASRGQETQYF. The DNA for the CDR3 is TGTGCCAGCAGGGGGCAAGAGACCCAGTACTTC.

The chain is built from TRBV7-9 and TRBJ2-2; 13 bases line up with TRBD2. V gave up 5 bases and J gave up 9 bases; unmatched junction bases: 15. The germline V gene encodes CDR1 SEHNR and CDR2 FQNEAQ (reference sequence). The CDR3 runs 18 residues. This CDR3 reads CASSPRMIGTSGIRELFF. In DNA form, the CDR3 reads TGTGCCAGCAGCCCAAGGATGATTGGGACTAGCGGGATCAGGGAGCTGTTTTTT.

This sequence joins TRBV29-1 and TRBJ2-7; 8 bases agree with TRBD1. The CDR3 has 15 amino acids. Per the germline V gene, CDR1 is SQVTM and CDR2 is ANQGSEA. With 4 bases clipped from V and 1 base from J, the junction kept 9 bases outside the gene matches. The CDR3 loop is CSVGRRYRGSYEQYF. For the CDR3, the DNA is TGCAGCGTTGGTAGAAGGTACAGGGGGTCCTACGAGCAGTACTTC.

This clone was counted a few times. The rearrangement uses TRBV7-9 and TRBJ1-2; 8 nucleotides line up with TRBD1. The CDR3 has 13 residues. Trimming at V came to 7 bases and at J to 8 bases, leaving 9 bases not matched to a gene. Germline-derived CDR1 and CDR2 are SEHNR and FQNEAQ (reference sequence). This chain's CDR3 is CASIDSGGDGYTF. The CDR3 bases are TGTGCCAGCATCGATTCAGGGGGCGACGGCTACACCTTC.

V gene TRBV2 combines with J gene TRBJ1-1; possibly TRBD1 for D (5 bases). This CDR3 contains 13 residues. Trimming took off 4 bases at V and 7 bases at J, with 13 bases between the two ends. Per the germline V gene, CDR1 is SNHLY and CDR2 is FYNNEI. The CDR3 DNA sequence: TGTGCCAGCAGTGGGTCAGGGTGGGGTGAAGCTTTCTTT. Amino acids: CASSGSGWGEAFF.